This TCR beta chain is drawn from a study of blood T cell repertoires in COVID-19. Clinical history reported by participants formed the basis on which cohorts were assigned. Before being deemed recovered, Cohort 3 donors had two negative PCRs, clearance, or symptom resolution. This CDR3 contains 18 residues. V dropped 1 base and J dropped 2; count of bases not matched to a gene: 11. The germline CDR1 and CDR2 sequences are SGHVS and FQNEAQ. Per the original data handling: For nucleated cells, counts were estimated from reference gene primer amplification. Using immunoSEQ multiplex PCR, the repertoire was profiled, and TCRdb retains in-frame clones only, with some absent. That table is the source of V, J and clone size, and D and trimming were worked out from the DNA. The sample holds under 200,000 clones, roughly 84% seen once.

The V gene is TRBV7-8, the J gene TRBJ1-5; 7 bases line up with TRBD1. The sample was PBMCs or T cells enriched from blood (not recorded which). The TCR comes from a woman aged 50 to 65 who had recovered from COVID-19. The CDR3 here is CASSLVGRGKFRNQPQHF. Written as DNA, the CDR3 is TGTGCCAGCAGCTTAGTGGGCAGGGGGAAATTCCGCAATCAGCCCCAGCATTTT.